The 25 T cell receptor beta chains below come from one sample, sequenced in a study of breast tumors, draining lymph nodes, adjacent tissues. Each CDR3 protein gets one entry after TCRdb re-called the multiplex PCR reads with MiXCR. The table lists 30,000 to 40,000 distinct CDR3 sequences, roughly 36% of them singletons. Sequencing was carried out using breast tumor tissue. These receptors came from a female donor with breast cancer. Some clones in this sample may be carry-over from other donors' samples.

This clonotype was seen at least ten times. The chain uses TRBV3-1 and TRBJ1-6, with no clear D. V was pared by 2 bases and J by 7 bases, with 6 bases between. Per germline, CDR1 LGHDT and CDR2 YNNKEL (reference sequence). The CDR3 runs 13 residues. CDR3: CASSQPGNSPLHF. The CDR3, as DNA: TGTGCCAGCAGCCAACCGGGCAATTCACCCCTCCACTTT.

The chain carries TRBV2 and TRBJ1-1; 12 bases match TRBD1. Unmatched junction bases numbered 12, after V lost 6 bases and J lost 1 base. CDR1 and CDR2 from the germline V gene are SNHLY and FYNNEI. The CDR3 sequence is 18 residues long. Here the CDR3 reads CASRYPQGQGAGNTEAFF. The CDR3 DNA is TGTGCCAGCAGATACCCTCAGGGACAGGGGGCAGGGAACACTGAAGCTTTCTTT.

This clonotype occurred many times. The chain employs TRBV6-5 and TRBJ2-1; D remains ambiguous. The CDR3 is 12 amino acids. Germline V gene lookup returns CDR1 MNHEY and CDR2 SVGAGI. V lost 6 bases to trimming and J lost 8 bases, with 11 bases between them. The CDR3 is CASSPRSDEQFF. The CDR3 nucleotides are TGTGCCAGCAGCCCTCGAAGCGATGAGCAGTTCTTC.

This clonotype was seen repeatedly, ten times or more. In DNA, the CDR3 is TGTGCCAGCAGCTTAGGGGCTAGCGGGAGGGGATACTACGAGCAGTACTTC. This gives the protein CASSLGASGRGYYEQYF. This chain links TRBV7-2 with TRBJ2-7; 12 bases are a match to TRBD2. CDR1 SGHTA and CDR2 FQGNSA come from the germline V gene. CDR3 length equals 17 residues. V dropped 1 base and J dropped 3; count of bases not matched to a gene: 7.

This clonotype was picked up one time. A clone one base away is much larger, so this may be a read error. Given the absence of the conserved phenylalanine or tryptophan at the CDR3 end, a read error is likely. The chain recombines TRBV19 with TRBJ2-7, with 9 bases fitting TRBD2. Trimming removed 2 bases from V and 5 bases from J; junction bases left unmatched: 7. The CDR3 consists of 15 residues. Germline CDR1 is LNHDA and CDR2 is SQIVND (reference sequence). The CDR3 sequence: CASSITASGNHEQYS. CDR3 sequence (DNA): TGTGCCAGTAGTATAACGGCTAGCGGGAACCACGAGCAGTACTCC.

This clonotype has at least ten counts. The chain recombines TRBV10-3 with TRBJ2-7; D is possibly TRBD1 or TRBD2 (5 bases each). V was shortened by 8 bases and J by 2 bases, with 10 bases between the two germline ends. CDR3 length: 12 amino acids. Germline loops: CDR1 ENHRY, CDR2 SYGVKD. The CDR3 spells CAIGDGPYEQYF. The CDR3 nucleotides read TGTGCCATCGGGGACGGCCCCTACGAGCAGTACTTC.

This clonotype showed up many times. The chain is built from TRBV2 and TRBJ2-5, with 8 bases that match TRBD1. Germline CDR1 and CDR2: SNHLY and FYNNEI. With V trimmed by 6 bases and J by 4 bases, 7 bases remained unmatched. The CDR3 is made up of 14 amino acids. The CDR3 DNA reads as TGTGCCAGCAGCGAAAGACAGGGGCTAGAGACCCAGTACTTC. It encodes CASSERQGLETQYF. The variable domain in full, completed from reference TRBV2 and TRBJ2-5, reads EPEVTQTPSHQVTQMGQEVILRCVPISNHLYFYWYRQILGQKVEFLVSFYNNEISEKSEIFDDQFSVERPDGSNFTLKIRSTKLEDSAMYFCASSERQGLETQYFGPGTRLLVL.

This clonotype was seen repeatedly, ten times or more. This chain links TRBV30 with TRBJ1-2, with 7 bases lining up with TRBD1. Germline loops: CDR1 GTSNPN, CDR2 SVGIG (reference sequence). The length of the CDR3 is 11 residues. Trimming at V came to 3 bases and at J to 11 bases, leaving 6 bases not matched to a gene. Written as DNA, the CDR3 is TGTGCCTGGAGCCTGGGACAGAGGTACACCTTC. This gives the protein CAWSLGQRYTF. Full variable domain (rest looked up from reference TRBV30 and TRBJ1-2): SQTIHQWPATLVQPVGSPLSLECTVEGTSNPNLYWYRQAAGRGLQLLFYSVGIGQISSEVPQNLSASRPQDRQFILSSKKLLLSDSGFYLCAWSLGQRYTFGSGTRLTVV.

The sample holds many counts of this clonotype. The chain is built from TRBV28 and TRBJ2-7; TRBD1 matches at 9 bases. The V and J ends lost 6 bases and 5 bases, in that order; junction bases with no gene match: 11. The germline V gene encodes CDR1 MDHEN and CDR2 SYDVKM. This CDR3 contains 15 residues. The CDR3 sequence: CASSERGQGRNEQYF. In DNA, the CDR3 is TGTGCCAGCAGCGAGAGGGGACAGGGTCGGAACGAGCAGTACTTC.

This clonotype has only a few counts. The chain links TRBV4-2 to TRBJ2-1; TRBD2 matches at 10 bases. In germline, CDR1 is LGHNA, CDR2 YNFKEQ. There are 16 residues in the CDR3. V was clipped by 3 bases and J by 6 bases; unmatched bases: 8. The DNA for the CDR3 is TGTGCCAGCAGCCAGACCGGGACTAGCGCCTCCAATGAGCAGTTCTTC. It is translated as CASSQTGTSASNEQFF.

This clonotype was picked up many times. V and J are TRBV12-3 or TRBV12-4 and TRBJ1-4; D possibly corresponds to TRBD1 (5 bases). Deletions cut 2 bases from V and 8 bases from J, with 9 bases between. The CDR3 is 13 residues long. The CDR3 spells CASSLSGVEKLFF. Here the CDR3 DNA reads TGTGCCAGCAGTTTATCGGGGGTGGAAAAACTGTTTTTT.

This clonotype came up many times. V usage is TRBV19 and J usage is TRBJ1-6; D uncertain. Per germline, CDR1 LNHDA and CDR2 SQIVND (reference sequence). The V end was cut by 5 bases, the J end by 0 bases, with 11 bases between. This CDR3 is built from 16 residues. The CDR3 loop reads CASSHFKSSYNSPLHF. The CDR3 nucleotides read TGTGCCAGTAGTCACTTCAAGAGCTCCTATAATTCACCCCTCCACTTT.

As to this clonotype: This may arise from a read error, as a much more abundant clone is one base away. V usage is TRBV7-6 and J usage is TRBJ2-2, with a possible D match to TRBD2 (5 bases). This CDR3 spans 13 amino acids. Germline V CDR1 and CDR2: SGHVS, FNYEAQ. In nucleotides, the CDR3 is TGTGCCAGCAGCCCGGACGGGTCCGGGGAGCAGTTTTTT. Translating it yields CASSPDGSGEQFF.

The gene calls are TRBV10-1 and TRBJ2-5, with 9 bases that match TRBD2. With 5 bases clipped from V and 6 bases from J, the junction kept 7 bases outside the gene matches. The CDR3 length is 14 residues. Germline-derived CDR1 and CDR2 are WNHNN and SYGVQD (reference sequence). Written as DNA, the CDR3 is TGCGCCAGCAGTCGGGCGGGAGGGCCTAAGACCCAGTACTTC. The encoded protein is CASSRAGGPKTQYF.

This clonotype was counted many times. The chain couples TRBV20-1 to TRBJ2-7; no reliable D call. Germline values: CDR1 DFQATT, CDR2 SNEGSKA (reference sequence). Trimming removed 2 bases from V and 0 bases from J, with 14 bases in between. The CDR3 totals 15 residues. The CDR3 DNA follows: TGCAGTGCTAGAATCGAGGACGGAAGCTCCTACGAGCAGTACTTC. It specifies CSARIEDGSSYEQYF.

The CDR3 nucleotides read TGTGCCAGCAGCTTAGGGCGGGAAGAGTCCTACAATGAGCAGTTCTTC. Residues: CASSLGREESYNEQFF. This rearrangement joins TRBV11-3 to TRBJ2-1, with D possibly matching TRBD2 (6 bases). This CDR3 region has 16 residues. CDR1 is SGHNT and CDR2 is YENEEA in the germline V gene. The V gene lost 1 base and the J gene lost 1 base, with 11 bases spanning the gap.

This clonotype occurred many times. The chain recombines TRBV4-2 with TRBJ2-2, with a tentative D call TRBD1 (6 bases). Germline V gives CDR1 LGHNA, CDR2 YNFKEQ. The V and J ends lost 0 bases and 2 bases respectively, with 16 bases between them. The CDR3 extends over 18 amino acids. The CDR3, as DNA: TGTGCCAGCAGCCAAGACAGCCTGGGACACGGTAACACCGGGGAGCTGTTTTTT. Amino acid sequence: CASSQDSLGHGNTGELFF.

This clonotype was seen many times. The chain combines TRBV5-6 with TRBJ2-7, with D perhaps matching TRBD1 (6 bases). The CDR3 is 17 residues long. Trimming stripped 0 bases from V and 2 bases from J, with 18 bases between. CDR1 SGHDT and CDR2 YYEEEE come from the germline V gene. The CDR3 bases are TGTGCCAGCAGCTTGGACGGCCGTCGGACAGTGACCTACGAGCAGTACTTC. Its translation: CASSLDGRRTVTYEQYF.

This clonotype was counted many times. CDR3 loop: CASSPGLGTQYF. The CDR3 nucleotides read TGTGCCAGCAGCCCGGGACTAGGGACCCAGTACTTC. The gene calls are TRBV6-2 or TRBV6-3 and TRBJ2-5; 8 nucleotides agree with TRBD2. The V segment lost 6 bases and the J segment 7 bases; nucleotides outside the gene matches: 4. Germline CDR1 reads MNHEY; CDR2 reads SVGEGT. The CDR3 sequence is 12 residues long.

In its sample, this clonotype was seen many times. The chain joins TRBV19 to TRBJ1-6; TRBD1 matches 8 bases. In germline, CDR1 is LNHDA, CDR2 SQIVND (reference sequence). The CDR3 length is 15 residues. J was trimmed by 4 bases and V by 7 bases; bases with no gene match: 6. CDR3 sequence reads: CASTSGQAYNSPLHF. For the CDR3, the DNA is TGTGCCAGTACCTCGGGACAGGCGTATAATTCACCCCTCCACTTT.

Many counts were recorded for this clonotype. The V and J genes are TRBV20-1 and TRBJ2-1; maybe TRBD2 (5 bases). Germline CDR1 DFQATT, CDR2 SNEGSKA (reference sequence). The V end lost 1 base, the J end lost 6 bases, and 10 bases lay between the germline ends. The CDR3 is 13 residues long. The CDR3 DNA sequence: TGCAGTGCTAGAGGTCTAGCCCCCAATGAGCAGTTCTTC. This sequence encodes CSARGLAPNEQFF.

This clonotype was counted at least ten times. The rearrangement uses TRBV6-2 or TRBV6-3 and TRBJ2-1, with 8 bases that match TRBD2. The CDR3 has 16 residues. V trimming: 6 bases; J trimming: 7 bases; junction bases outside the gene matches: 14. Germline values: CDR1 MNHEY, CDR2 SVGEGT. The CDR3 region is CASRPRASGRGNEQFF. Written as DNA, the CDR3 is TGTGCCAGCAGGCCGCGTGCTAGCGGGCGAGGGAATGAGCAGTTCTTC.

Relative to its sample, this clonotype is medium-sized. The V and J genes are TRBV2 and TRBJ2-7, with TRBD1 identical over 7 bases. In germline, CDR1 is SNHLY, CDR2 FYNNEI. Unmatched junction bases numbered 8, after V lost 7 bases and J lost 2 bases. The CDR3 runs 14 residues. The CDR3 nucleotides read TGTGCCAGCACTCCAGGGACAGCAGCCTACGAGCAGTACTTC. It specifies CASTPGTAAYEQYF.

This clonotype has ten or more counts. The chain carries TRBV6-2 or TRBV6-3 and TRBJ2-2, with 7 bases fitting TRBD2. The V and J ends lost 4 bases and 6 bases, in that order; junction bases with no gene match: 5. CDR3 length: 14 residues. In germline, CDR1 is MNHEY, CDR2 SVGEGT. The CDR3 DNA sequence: TGTGCCAGCAGTTCGGGGGGTGTAGCCGGGGAGCTGTTTTTT. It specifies CASSSGGVAGELFF.

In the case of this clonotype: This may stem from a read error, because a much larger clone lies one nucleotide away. This chain's CDR3 is CASSPKYYEQYF. As DNA, the CDR3 is TGTGCCAGCAGCCCCAAGTACTACGAGCAGTACTTC. The V and J genes are TRBV12-3 or TRBV12-4 and TRBJ2-7; no reliable D call. CDR3 length: 12 amino acids. V was pared by 6 bases and J by 3 bases, with 9 bases between.